The 26 T cell receptor beta chains below come from one sample, sequenced in a study of shared T cell receptors in the human thymus (dated by TCRdb to about 2021). Library preparation was by the immunoSEQ multiplex PCR assay. Entries here come from immuneACCESS through TCRdb and include only in-frame sequences with V and J called. Some clones fail to appear in such tables; in the studies checked, an unresolved V gene covers under half of the shortfall, and the cause of the remainder is unknown. In all, the sample holds roughly 660,000 clones, and roughly 90% of those were seen once. The ten most abundant clones make up 0.0085% to 0.012% of the sample. The same specimen was also included in a second study, on human thymus T cells.

What was sequenced was thymocytes. The receptors were sampled from a boy in the first two years of life with a congenital heart defect. Donor details come from another sample of the same person, matched by shared clones.

The CDR3 loop is CAWVPLGGTYEQYF. CDR3 nucleotide sequence: TGTGCCTGGGTACCCCTCGGGGGAACCTACGAGCAGTACTTC. This rearrangement joins TRBV30 to TRBJ2-7, with D tentatively TRBD2 (6 bases). The CDR3 is 14 amino acids. V lost 5 bases and J 2 bases, leaving 16 bases between the germline ends. From germline, CDR1 is GTSNPN and CDR2 SVGIG (reference sequence).

The chain carries TRBV6-5 and TRBJ1-5; 7 nucleotides match TRBD1. This CDR3 is 14 amino acids long. Per the germline V gene, CDR1 is MNHEY and CDR2 is SVGAGI. The V segment lost 7 bases and the J segment 4 bases; nucleotides outside the gene matches: 7. The CDR3 coding sequence is TGTGCCAGCACCCAGGGGGATTCTAATCAGCCCCAGCATTTT. Residues: CASTQGDSNQPQHF.

The chain uses TRBV9 and TRBJ2-3; TRBD2 matches at 12 bases. Trimming removed 3 bases from V and 5 bases from J; junction bases left unmatched: 7. CDR3 size: 16 residues. From germline, CDR1 is SGDLS and CDR2 YYNGEE. CDR3 amino acids: CASSAASGRGEDTQYF. CDR3 DNA sequence: TGTGCCAGCAGCGCGGCTAGCGGGAGGGGGGAAGATACGCAGTATTTT.

The chain is built from TRBV7-2 and TRBJ2-7; 9 nucleotides align to TRBD2. Germline V gene sequence: CDR1 SGHTA, CDR2 FQGNSA. The ends lost 5 bases at V and 2 bases at J; junction bases unmatched: 13. The CDR3 is 17 residues long. CDR3 DNA sequence: TGTGCCAGCAGCACGAGGGGACGACTAGCGGACACCTACGAGCAGTACTTC. Protein sequence: CASSTRGRLADTYEQYF.

The V gene is TRBV7-8, the J gene TRBJ2-7, with 9 positions matching TRBD1. Per germline, CDR1 SGHVS and CDR2 FQNEAQ. There are 14 residues in the CDR3. V gave up 5 bases and J gave up 5 bases; unmatched junction bases: 7. CDR3 nucleotides: TGTGCCAGCAGCCCAGGGACAGGGATCCACGAGCAGTACTTC. Translated, it gives CASSPGTGIHEQYF.

CDR3 DNA: TGTGCCAGCAGCTCTAGGGGGACAGGGGAATCTTGGGAGACCCAGTACTTC. Residues: CASSSRGTGESWETQYF. The chain carries TRBV7-9 and TRBJ2-5; 10 positions match TRBD1. Trimming removed 4 bases from V and 5 bases from J; junction bases left unmatched: 13. CDR1 and CDR2 from the germline V gene are SEHNR and FQNEAQ (reference sequence). This CDR3 spans 17 amino acids.

V and J are TRBV2 and TRBJ2-2; 14 bases align to TRBD2. CDR3 length equals 19 residues. Germline loops: CDR1 SNHLY, CDR2 FYNNEI. V lost 4 bases and J lost 5; bases outside the gene matches: 12. Here the CDR3 DNA reads TGTGCCAGCAGTGTGACCTTCGGGACTAGCGGGAGACGGACCGGGGAGCTGTTTTTT. Its translation is CASSVTFGTSGRRTGELFF.

V and J are TRBV29-1 and TRBJ1-1; tentative D call: TRBD1 (6 bases). The CDR3 sequence is 12 residues long. Germline values: CDR1 SQVTM, CDR2 ANQGSEA. The germline V and J ends were trimmed by 7 bases and 1 base, with 10 bases remaining between them. CDR3 bases: TGCAGCGCTATGACAGGGAACACTGAAGCTTTCTTT. It translates to CSAMTGNTEAFF.

This chain links TRBV7-9 with TRBJ2-3; TRBD1 matches 7 bases. The CDR3 runs to 14 residues. Trimming took 5 bases from V and 7 from J; bases not matched to a gene: 9. Germline V lookup: CDR1 SEHNR, CDR2 FQNEAQ (reference sequence). In DNA, the CDR3 is TGTGCCAGCAGCCCGGGGACAGTCCCCAATACGCAGTATTTT. Protein sequence: CASSPGTVPNTQYF.

The chain carries TRBV5-5 and TRBJ1-3; D uncertain. Trimming stripped 4 bases from V and 0 bases from J, with 11 bases between. The CDR3 runs 15 residues. The germline V gene has CDR1 SGHKS and CDR2 YYEKEE (reference sequence). The CDR3 region is CASSRKGDSGNTIYF. The CDR3 coding sequence is TGTGCCAGCAGCCGCAAGGGAGACTCTGGAAACACCATATATTTT.

This rearrangement joins TRBV7-9 to TRBJ2-7, with 9 bases identical to TRBD2. J gave up 6 bases and V 0 bases, and 15 bases lay outside the gene matches. The germline V gene has CDR1 SEHNR and CDR2 FQNEAQ (reference sequence). The CDR3 consists of 18 residues. This CDR3 reads CASSLAGLAGAVTGEQYF. CDR3 bases: TGTGCCAGCAGCTTAGCAGGGTTAGCGGGAGCAGTTACGGGCGAGCAGTACTTC.

V usage is TRBV11-3 and J usage is TRBJ2-4; D possibly corresponds to TRBD2 (5 bases). V shed 5 bases and J shed 0 bases, with 17 bases lying between them. The CDR3 consists of 17 residues. Per the germline V gene, CDR1 is SGHNT and CDR2 is YENEEA. This chain's CDR3 is CASSIRAGGRAKNIQYF. The CDR3, as DNA: TGTGCCAGCAGCATAAGGGCAGGAGGTCGAGCCAAAAACATTCAGTACTTC.

J is TRBJ1-2 and V is TRBV9; 7 nucleotides line up with TRBD1. V shed 4 bases, J shed 11 bases, and the junction held 11 bases outside the gene matches. The germline V gene encodes CDR1 SGDLS and CDR2 YYNGEE. CDR3 size: 13 residues. The CDR3 DNA sequence: TGTGCCAGCAGCCCCCGACAGGGAAGTCGGTACACCTTC. It encodes CASSPRQGSRYTF.

The V call is TRBV7-9, the J call TRBJ2-7, with a possible D match to TRBD1 (6 bases). There are 15 residues in the CDR3. Germline V lookup: CDR1 SEHNR, CDR2 FQNEAQ (reference sequence). V lost 1 base and J 2 bases, leaving 12 bases between the germline ends. CDR3: CASSLDRTETYEQYF. The CDR3 DNA is TGTGCCAGCAGCTTAGATAGGACAGAGACCTACGAGCAGTACTTC.

The chain is built from TRBV6-6 and TRBJ2-7; 8 nucleotides match TRBD1. CDR1 and CDR2 from the germline V gene are MNHNY and SVGAGI (reference sequence). The CDR3 is made up of 14 amino acids. The V gene end was trimmed by 5 bases and the J gene end by 3 bases; junction bases not matched to a gene: 6. The DNA for the CDR3 is TGTGCCAGCAGTGTTGGACAGGGTCACTACGAGCAGTACTTC. This codes for CASSVGQGHYEQYF.

The rearrangement uses TRBV18 and TRBJ1-1; D might be TRBD1 (6 bases). Deletions cut 0 bases from V and 0 bases from J, with 11 bases between. The CDR3 length is 16 residues. In germline, CDR1 is KGHSH, CDR2 LQKENI. The CDR3 here is CASSPPTGPMNTEAFF. In DNA, the CDR3 is TGTGCCAGCTCACCACCGACAGGTCCCATGAACACTGAAGCTTTCTTT.

The chain recombines TRBV19 with TRBJ2-6, with 9 bases identical to TRBD1. V dropped 5 bases and J dropped 0; count of bases not matched to a gene: 23. Germline loops: CDR1 LNHDA, CDR2 SQIVND (reference sequence). The CDR3 runs 23 residues. The CDR3 sequence is CASSSRTGEAVTSNPSGANVLTF. CDR3 in DNA: TGTGCCAGTAGTTCCCGGACAGGGGAAGCAGTAACCTCAAACCCCTCTGGGGCCAACGTCCTGACTTTC. Complete variable domain (other parts from reference TRBV19 and TRBJ2-6): DGGITQSPKYLFRKEGQNVTLSCEQNLNHDAMYWYRQDPGQGLRLIYYSQIVNDFQKGDIAEGYSVSREKKESFPLTVTSAQKNPTAFYLCASSSRTGEAVTSNPSGANVLTFGAGSRLTVL.

This clone was observed once. The chain has TRBV28 and TRBJ2-6; the match to TRBD1 covers 12 bases. J gave up 2 bases and V 6 bases, and 5 bases lay outside the gene matches. The germline gives CDR1 MDHEN, CDR2 SYDVKM. This CDR3 region has 17 residues. CDR3 bases: TGTGCCAGCAGCACCGGGACAGGGGGCCCTGGGGCCAACGTCCTGACTTTC. It codes for CASSTGTGGPGANVLTF.

CDR3 region: CASSKVPLGAGVGETQYF. In DNA, the CDR3 is TGTGCCAGCAGCAAAGTACCCTTGGGAGCGGGAGTGGGAGAGACCCAGTACTTC. This chain connects TRBV21-1 to TRBJ2-5; the table's D call of TRBD2 was not tested on the DNA. TRBV21-1 is deemed a pseudogene. This CDR3 is 18 amino acids long.

The chain uses TRBV7-9 and TRBJ2-2; 15 nucleotides line up with TRBD2. Unmatched junction bases numbered 9, after V lost 3 bases and J lost 7 bases. Germline V gene lookup returns CDR1 SEHNR and CDR2 FQNEAQ (reference sequence). CDR3 size: 18 residues. CDR3 DNA: TGTGCCAGCAGCTTTCCCAGGACTAGCGGGAGGGGAAGCGGGGAGCTGTTTTTT. Translating it yields CASSFPRTSGRGSGELFF.

CDR3: CASRPSGTYNEQFF. CDR3 nucleotide sequence: TGTGCCAGCCGTCCTAGCGGGACCTACAATGAGCAGTTCTTC. V and J are TRBV11-3 and TRBJ2-1; 9 nucleotides agree with TRBD2. J was trimmed by 2 bases and V by 8 bases; bases with no gene match: 4. There are 14 residues in the CDR3. Germline CDR1 reads SGHNT; CDR2 reads YENEEA.

The rearrangement links TRBV14 to TRBJ2-1; TRBD2 matches at 7 bases. V dropped 5 bases and J dropped 3; count of bases not matched to a gene: 7. The CDR3 is made up of 15 amino acids. Germline V lookup: CDR1 SGHDN, CDR2 FVKESK. CDR3 nucleotides: TGTGCCAGCAGCACCAGGACTAGGAGCTACAATGAGCAGTTCTTC. Protein sequence: CASSTRTRSYNEQFF.

The chain links TRBV7-2 to TRBJ1-2; possible D gene TRBD1, 5 bases. V lost 5 bases to trimming and J lost 7 bases, with 26 bases between them. The CDR3 spans 17 residues. CDR1 is SGHTA and CDR2 is FQGNSA in the germline V gene. CDR3: CASSPGRGRGEGGGYTF. CDR3 sequence (DNA): TGTGCCAGCAGCCCCGGGAGGGGAAGGGGCGAGGGTGGTGGCTACACCTTC. The whole variable domain, filled in from reference TRBV7-2 and TRBJ1-2, reads GAGVSQSPSNKVTEKGKDVELRCDPISGHTALYWYRQSLGQGLEFLIYFQGNSAPDKSGLPSDRFSAERTGGSVSTLTIQRTQQEDSAVYLCASSPGRGRGEGGGYTFGSGTRLTVV.

V gene TRBV30 combines with J gene TRBJ2-3; 13 bases map to TRBD2. Germline CDR1 GTSNPN, CDR2 SVGIG (reference sequence). CDR3 size: 20 residues. After removal of 2 bases from V and 4 bases from J, the junction contained 18 bases not matched to a gene. CDR3 nucleotides: TGTGCCTGGAGTACCCCCGGGACTAGCGGGATATACTTACCCGCAGATACGCAGTATTTT. As protein: CAWSTPGTSGIYLPADTQYF.

This clone was found once. This chain joins TRBV5-1 and TRBJ2-3, with 10 nucleotides matching TRBD2. The CDR3 consists of 15 residues. Germline V gene data show CDR1 as SGHRS and CDR2 as YFSETQ. J was trimmed by 5 bases and V by 4 bases; bases with no gene match: 7. The CDR3 DNA sequence: TGCGCCAGCAGCGAGCGGGAGGGCCGTGGAGATACGCAGTATTTT. Protein: CASSEREGRGDTQYF.

This clone was seen once. This chain links TRBV5-4 with TRBJ2-1; 7 bases map to TRBD2. The CDR3 has 17 residues. V gave up 2 bases and J gave up 0 bases; unmatched junction bases: 8. The germline gives CDR1 SGHNT, CDR2 YYREEE (reference sequence). CDR3 nucleotides: TGTGCCAGCAGCTTCCGGACTAGGAGGAGCTCCTACAATGAGCAGTTCTTC. It encodes CASSFRTRRSSYNEQFF.